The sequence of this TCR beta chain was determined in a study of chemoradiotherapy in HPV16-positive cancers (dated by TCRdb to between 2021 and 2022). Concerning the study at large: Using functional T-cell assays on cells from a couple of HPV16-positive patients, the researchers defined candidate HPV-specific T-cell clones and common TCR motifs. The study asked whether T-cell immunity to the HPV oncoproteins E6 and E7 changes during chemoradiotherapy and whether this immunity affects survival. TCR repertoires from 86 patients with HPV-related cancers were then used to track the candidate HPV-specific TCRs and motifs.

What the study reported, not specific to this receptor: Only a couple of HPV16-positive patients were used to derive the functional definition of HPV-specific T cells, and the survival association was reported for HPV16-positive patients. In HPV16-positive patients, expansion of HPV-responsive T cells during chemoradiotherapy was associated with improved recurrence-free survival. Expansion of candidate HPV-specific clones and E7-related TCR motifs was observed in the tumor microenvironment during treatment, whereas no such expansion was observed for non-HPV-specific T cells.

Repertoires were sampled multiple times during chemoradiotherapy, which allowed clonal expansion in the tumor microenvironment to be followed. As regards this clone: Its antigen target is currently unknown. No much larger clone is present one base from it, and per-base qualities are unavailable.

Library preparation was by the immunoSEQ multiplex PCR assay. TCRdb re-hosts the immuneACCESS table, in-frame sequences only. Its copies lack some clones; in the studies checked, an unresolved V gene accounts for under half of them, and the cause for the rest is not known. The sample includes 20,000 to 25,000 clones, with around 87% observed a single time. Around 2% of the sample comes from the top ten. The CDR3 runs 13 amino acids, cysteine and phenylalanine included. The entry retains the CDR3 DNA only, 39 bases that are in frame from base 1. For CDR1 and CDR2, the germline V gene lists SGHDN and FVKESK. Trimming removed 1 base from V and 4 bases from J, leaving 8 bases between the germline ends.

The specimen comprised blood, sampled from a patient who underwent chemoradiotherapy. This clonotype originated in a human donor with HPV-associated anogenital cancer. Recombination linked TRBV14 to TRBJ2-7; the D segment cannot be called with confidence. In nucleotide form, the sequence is TGTGCCAGCAGCCAAGTAAGAGGTTACGAGCAGTACTTC. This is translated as CASSQVRGYEQYF. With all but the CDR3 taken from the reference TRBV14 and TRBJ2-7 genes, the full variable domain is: EAGVTQFPSHSVIEKGQTVTLRCDPISGHDNLYWYRRVMGKEIKFLLHFVKESKQDESGMPNNRFLAERTGGTYSTLKVQPAELEDSGVYFCASSQVRGYEQYFGPGTRLTVT.